The present entry profiles one T cell receptor beta chain with its context. The entry originates in a study of T-cell reconstitution after alpha-beta-depleted transplantation in children. V lost 2 bases and J lost 4, with 14 bases in between. This CDR3 spans 14 amino acids. Looked up from germline, CDR1 is SQVTM and CDR2 is ANQGSEA. TCRbeta library construction was performed incorporating unique molecular identifiers. Using its own MiXCR run on the PCR reads, TCRdb lists one record per CDR3 protein. The sample shows about 540,000 distinct CDR3 sequences, around 18% of them seen only once. The genes are TRBV29-1 and TRBJ1-2, with no clear D. The TCR was taken from a human donor who donated a stem cell graft to a child with acute lymphoblastic leukemia. Specimen: PBMCs from the stem cell graft donor, collected from the stem cell graft. For the CDR3, the DNA is TGCAGCGTTGAAATTGGCAGCCAGTCCTATGGCTACACCTTC. Its protein is CSVEIGSQSYGYTF.